The 25 T cell receptor beta chains reported below all come from one sample, sequenced in a study of regulatory T cells in long-lasting Graves disease. The sample's time point: newly diagnosed GD, antithyroid drugs for less than 3 months. From PBMCs, RNA was extracted and then used to make the TCR library. Arm-PCR with iRepertoire HTBI primers amplified the CDR3 regions for these TCR beta libraries. TCRdb called the multiplex PCR reads again in MiXCR, with one record for every CDR3 protein. The top ten clones hold roughly 13% of a sample with about 240,000 distinct CDR3 sequences, over 20% of them seen once. Sequences were derived from peripheral blood mononuclear cells (PBMCs), sampled at new diagnosis, from a patient treated with antithyroid drugs. These receptors were taken from a female donor with Graves disease.

The sample holds many counts of this clonotype. The CDR3 reads CASSLARDRIPEAFF. The CDR3 nucleotides read TGTGCCAGCAGTTTGGCTAGGGACAGGATCCCTGAAGCTTTCTTT. The chain combines TRBV28 with TRBJ1-1; TRBD1 matches 8 bases. CDR3 length equals 15 residues. Germline lookup yields CDR1 MDHEN and CDR2 SYDVKM. Unmatched junction bases numbered 9, after V lost 3 bases and J lost 6 bases.

This clonotype was found a few times. The chain joins TRBV7-7 to TRBJ2-3; 8 bases fit TRBD2. The V and J ends lost 1 base and 0 bases, in that order; junction bases with no gene match: 6. This CDR3 is 17 amino acids long. CDR1 is SSHAT, CDR2 FNYEAQ, per germline (reference sequence). The CDR3 loop reads CASSLGTSGTSTDTQYF. The CDR3 nucleotides are TGTGCCAGCAGCTTAGGCACTAGCGGCACTAGCACAGATACGCAGTATTTT.

This clonotype was detected a few times. In DNA, the CDR3 is TGTGCCAGCAGTGACAAGACAGCGTATAATTCACCCCTCCACTTT. Translating gives CASSDKTAYNSPLHF. The chain links TRBV25-1 to TRBJ1-6, with D possibly TRBD1 on 5 matching bases. Trimming shortened V by 3 bases and J by 4 bases, and 10 bases separated the two germline ends. CDR3 length: 15 residues. CDR1 and CDR2 from the germline V gene are MGHDK and SYGVNS.

This clonotype occurred many times. This chain uses TRBV18 with TRBJ2-4; D is unclear. The CDR3 has 15 amino acids. The germline CDR1 and CDR2 sequences are KGHSH and LQKENI. Trimming took 3 bases from V and 6 from J, leaving 15 bases between them. This CDR3 reads CASSPTRASRNIQYF. DNA for the CDR3: TGTGCCAGCTCACCTACTCGGGCGAGCCGAAACATTCAGTACTTC. Drawing the rest from reference TRBV18 and TRBJ2-4, the complete variable domain is NAGVMQNPRHLVRRRGQEARLRCSPMKGHSHVYWYRQLPEEGLKFMVYLQKENIIDESGMPKERFSAEFPKEGPSILRIQQVVRGDSAAYFCASSPTRASRNIQYFGAGTRLSVL.

This rearrangement joins TRBV10-1 to TRBJ1-6, with TRBD1 matching over 8 bases. Germline assignment: CDR1 WNHNN and CDR2 SYGVQD (reference sequence). With V trimmed by 4 bases and J by 7 bases, 0 bases remained unmatched. CDR3 length: 13 residues. The CDR3 loop reads CASSGQGNSPLHF. The DNA of the CDR3 is TGCGCCAGCAGTGGACAGGGGAATTCACCCCTCCACTTT.

The table lists this clonotype with many counts. The genes are TRBV5-1 and TRBJ1-1; TRBD1 is a possible D gene (6 bases). Germline V gene sequence: CDR1 SGHRS, CDR2 YFSETQ. V lost 0 bases to trimming and J lost 4 bases, with 19 bases between them. This CDR3 is 17 amino acids long. CDR3 sequence: CASSLGYYRAGGTEAFF. CDR3 nucleotide sequence: TGCGCCAGCAGCTTGGGATACTACAGGGCCGGGGGCACTGAAGCTTTCTTT.

The V call is TRBV4-2, the J call TRBJ1-6, with no clear D. The V gene lost 8 bases and the J gene lost 5 bases, with 10 bases spanning the gap. The CDR3 is made up of 13 amino acids. CDR1 is LGHNA, CDR2 YNFKEQ, per germline. CDR3 region: CASRASDNSPLHF. As DNA, the CDR3 is TGTGCCAGCCGAGCCAGCGATAATTCACCCCTCCACTTT.

The chain has TRBV27 and TRBJ1-4; TRBD1 matches at 7 bases. CDR3 size: 17 residues. The germline V gene encodes CDR1 MNHEY and CDR2 SMNVEV (reference sequence). V dropped 8 bases and J dropped 0; count of bases not matched to a gene: 12. In DNA form, the CDR3 reads TGTGCCAGCGGGTACCGGGACAGCGTCGCAACTAATGAAAAACTGTTTTTT. It yields the protein CASGYRDSVATNEKLFF.

This clonotype was found many times. The rearrangement uses TRBV7-9 and TRBJ2-7; tentatively, D is TRBD1 (5 bases). Trimming took off 5 bases at V and 6 bases at J, with 11 bases between the two ends. Per the germline V gene, CDR1 is SEHNR and CDR2 is FQNEAQ (reference sequence). The CDR3 is 12 amino acids. The CDR3 region is CASSPPGREQYF. As DNA, the CDR3 is TGTGCCAGCAGCCCCCCAGGGCGCGAGCAGTACTTC.

As for this clonotype: A much more abundant neighbour one base away suggests this may be a read error. The chain links TRBV12-3 or TRBV12-4 to TRBJ2-7, with TRBD2 matching 14 bases. This CDR3 is 15 amino acids long. In DNA, the CDR3 is TGTGCCAGCAGTACGGGACTAGCGGGAGCTCGGGAGCAGCACTTC. Protein: CASSTGLAGAREQHF.

This chain connects TRBV7-2 to TRBJ2-5; TRBD1 matches 10 bases. Trimming at V came to 3 bases and at J to 0 bases, leaving 4 bases not matched to a gene. The CDR3 is 16 residues long. From germline, CDR1 is SGHTA and CDR2 FQGNSA. CDR3 residues: CASSLTGGANQETQYF. In nucleotides, the CDR3 is TGTGCCAGCAGCTTGACAGGGGGCGCAAACCAAGAGACCCAGTACTTC.

Remarks on this clonotype: This sequence is one base from a far larger clone and is likely a read error. The CDR3 DNA reads as TGTGCCAGCTCCAAGGATCTAGTTGTACAGATTTACAATGAGCAGTTCTTC. Its translation is CASSKDLVVQIYNEQFF. This chain joins TRBV2 and TRBJ2-1; the D is unclear. Germline V lookup: CDR1 SNHLY, CDR2 FYNNEI. The CDR3 is 17 amino acids. Trimming took off 8 bases at V and 4 bases at J, with 24 bases between the two ends.

This clonotype has at least ten counts. The V and J genes are TRBV7-6 and TRBJ2-1, with D maybe TRBD2 (6 bases). Germline loops: CDR1 SGHVS, CDR2 FNYEAQ. The CDR3 runs 16 residues. Trimming pared 0 bases from V and 3 bases from J, leaving 12 bases between. The CDR3 loop reads CASSLAERVSYNEQFF. DNA for the CDR3: TGTGCCAGCAGCTTAGCGGAGCGGGTTAGCTACAATGAGCAGTTCTTC.

This clonotype was detected only a few times. J is TRBJ2-5 and V is TRBV20-1, with D unresolved. Trimming removed 3 bases at V and 11 bases at J, with 25 bases between. The CDR3 sequence is 15 residues long. CDR1 is DFQATT, CDR2 SNEGSKA, per germline (reference sequence). CDR3 in amino acids: CSASSADGQSNEQYF. CDR3 coding DNA: TGCAGTGCTAGCAGCGCGGACGGCCAAAGCAATGAGCAGTACTTC.

V and J are TRBV10-3 and TRBJ2-7, with D tentatively TRBD2 (5 bases). CDR1 ENHRY and CDR2 SYGVKD come from the germline V gene. The CDR3 loop spans 15 amino acids. Between the trimmed V and J ends, which lost 4 bases and 0 bases, there was a span of 13 bases. CDR3 in DNA: TGTGCCATCAGTGGGCGGGCGCCCGGCTCCTACGAGCAGTACTTC. This codes for CAISGRAPGSYEQYF.

This clonotype was seen repeatedly, ten times or more. The rearrangement links TRBV20-1 to TRBJ1-4; TRBD1 agrees at 7 bases. Germline loops: CDR1 DFQATT, CDR2 SNEGSKA (reference sequence). CDR3 length: 13 residues. J was trimmed by 6 bases and V by 5 bases; bases with no gene match: 6. As DNA, the CDR3 is TGCAGTGCTGCCAAGGGGGCGGATGAAAAACTGTTTTTT. Translation: CSAAKGADEKLFF.

This clonotype has at least ten counts. This chain connects TRBV7-2 to TRBJ1-2, with TRBD1 matching 8 bases. V was pared by 5 bases and J by 3 bases, with 2 bases of the junction left unmatched. The CDR3 covers 13 residues. In germline, CDR1 is SGHTA, CDR2 FQGNSA. For the CDR3, the DNA is TGTGCCAGCAGCAAGGGACAGGACTATGGCTACACCTTC. Its protein is CASSKGQDYGYTF.

This clonotype is a singleton in its sample. J is TRBJ1-4 and V is TRBV5-8, with a tentative D call TRBD1 (5 bases). V dropped 0 bases and J dropped 3 bases, with 12 bases sitting between them. Looked up from germline, CDR1 is SGHTS and CDR2 is YDEGEE. This CDR3 is 16 amino acids long. CDR3 amino acids: CASSLAPGAANEKLFF. The CDR3 DNA reads TGTGCCAGCAGCTTGGCGCCCGGGGCAGCTAATGAAAAACTGTTTTTT.

This clonotype was picked up many times. CDR3 coding DNA: TGTGCCAGCAGTTACGCAAGCGGGGCCTACGAGCAGTACTTC. This gives the protein CASSYASGAYEQYF. V and J are TRBV6-5 and TRBJ2-7; the match to TRBD2 covers 7 bases. Germline-derived CDR1 and CDR2 are MNHEY and SVGAGI. CDR3 length equals 14 residues. The V and J ends lost 2 bases and 2 bases, in that order; junction bases with no gene match: 3.

This clonotype has a count of ten or more. The gene calls are TRBV5-6 and TRBJ2-7, with D possibly TRBD1 on 6 matching bases. Trimming took off 1 base at V and 4 bases at J, with 12 bases between the two ends. The germline V gene encodes CDR1 SGHDT and CDR2 YYEEEE. The CDR3 is 14 residues long. The CDR3 bases are TGTGCCAGCAGCTTGCAGGACAGCCTATACGAGCAGTACTTC. Translating it yields CASSLQDSLYEQYF.

This clonotype was recorded at least ten times. The chain recombines TRBV6-2 or TRBV6-3 with TRBJ1-5; 8 bases map to TRBD1. Trimming at V came to 6 bases and at J to 4 bases, leaving 8 bases not matched to a gene. The CDR3 is made up of 15 amino acids. CDR1 and CDR2 from the germline V gene are MNHEY and SVGEGT. CDR3 DNA: TGTGCCAGCAGCTTCGGGACAGGAAGAAATCAGCCCCAGCATTTT. Its translation: CASSFGTGRNQPQHF.

Points on this clonotype: A read error is possible here, since a much larger clone lies one base away. The chain is built from TRBV20-1 and TRBJ1-5, with 10 bases that match TRBD1. There are 15 residues in the CDR3. The germline gives CDR1 DFQATT, CDR2 SNEGSKA (reference sequence). The DNA for the CDR3 is TGCAGTGCTGGGGGGGACAGGGGCAGCAATCAGCCCCATCATTTT. Its translation: CSAGGDRGSNQPHHF.

This clonotype was observed many times. The chain couples TRBV27 to TRBJ2-5; no reliable D call. Germline V gene sequence: CDR1 MNHEY, CDR2 SMNVEV (reference sequence). The CDR3 is 13 residues long. V lost 6 bases to trimming and J lost 2 bases, with 10 bases between them. The CDR3 DNA reads TGTGCCAGCAGCGACCGTTTTCAAGAGACCCAGTACTTC. Residues: CASSDRFQETQYF.

Worth noting for this clonotype: It may be a read error: a sequence one base away is much more abundant. The chain has TRBV6-2 or TRBV6-3 and TRBJ2-1; 7 bases line up with TRBD2. Germline V CDR1 and CDR2: MNHEY, SVGEGT. The CDR3 spans 17 residues. CDR3 DNA sequence: TGTACCAGCAGTTCTCATCCGGTGACTAGCCTCTACAATGAGCAGTTCTTC. Translation: CTSSSHPVTSLYNEQFF.

There are many counts of this clonotype. V and J are TRBV11-2 and TRBJ2-2; no clear D gene. Germline assignment: CDR1 SGHAT and CDR2 FQNNGV. The CDR3 loop spans 15 amino acids. V dropped 5 bases and J dropped 5 bases, with 15 bases sitting between them. CDR3 in amino acids: CASSRLGLNTGELFF. The CDR3, as DNA: TGTGCCAGCAGCCGACTCGGTCTTAATACCGGGGAGCTGTTTTTT.